Reported below is one TCR beta chain. Its antigen is not known. Sequencing of cultured CD4+ T cell DNA used the Oncomine TCR Beta short-read assay. TCRdb passed the PCR reads through MiXCR, listing each CDR3 protein once. The top ten clones hold about 12% of a sample with 15,000 to 18,000 distinct CDR3 sequences, 50% to 60% of them seen once. Treatment of the sample: approximately 11-day PBMC culture with coronavirus spike peptide pools or control peptides (ViraFEST assay). This sample is part of a study of vaccination and CD4 T cells after COVID-19. Broader study findings: Convalescent patients showed a median approximately 89% of reactive clones that were seen only post-vaccination. Median SARS-CoV-2-reactive clonotype numbers went from approximately 21 to 38; this increase was not significant.

Input material: CD4+ T cells from blood, cultured in vitro. This sequence originates from a human donor who had recovered from COVID-19.

CDR3 residues: CASSLYGTEVYEQYF. DNA for the CDR3: TGTGCCAGCAGCTTGTACGGGACAGAAGTCTACGAGCAGTACTTC. This chain connects TRBV5-5 to TRBJ2-7; 7 bases map to TRBD1. The CDR3 is 15 residues long. Germline CDR1 is SGHKS and CDR2 is YYEKEE (reference sequence). The junction had 7 bases not matched to a gene; V was cut back by 1 base and J by 3 bases.